This paragraph reports one T cell receptor (beta chain). The CDR3 is 13 residues long. Trimming shortened V by 0 bases and J by 7 bases, and 13 bases separated the two germline ends. Germline V lookup: CDR1 GTSNPN, CDR2 SVGIG (reference sequence). This record belongs to a study of cytomegalovirus exposure and HLA in healthy donors. PCR used 60 Vbeta primers and 13 Jbeta primers. The protocol was immunoSEQ multiplex PCR, while the TCRdb copy is restricted to in-frame clones and leaves out a portion. This table holds 150,000 to 200,000 clones, 70% to 80% found once. Source material: PBMCs. The receptor's source is a woman in her twenties or thirties in good health and CMV-seropositive. The rearrangement links TRBV30 to TRBJ2-7, with TRBD1 as a possible D gene (5 bases). CDR3 sequence: CAWSVGVEGEQYF. Written as DNA, the CDR3 is TGTGCCTGGAGTGTAGGGGTGGAAGGTGAGCAGTACTTC. The variable domain in full, with the rest retrieved from reference TRBV30 and TRBJ2-7, is SQTIHQWPATLVQPVGSPLSLECTVEGTSNPNLYWYRQAAGRGLQLLFYSVGIGQISSEVPQNLSASRPQDRQFILSSKKLLLSDSGFYLCAWSVGVEGEQYFGPGTRLTVT.